Shown below are 29 T cell receptor beta chains from a single sample sequenced in a study of blood T cells in healthy people across ages. It was with a sample-barcoded 5' primer and a J-beta primer mix that a second PCR of roughly 6 to 12 cycles was run. TCRdb ran MiXCR on the 5' RACE reads and lists one entry per CDR3 protein. The data hold about 1.4 million distinct CDR3 sequences, with 45% to 70% observed a single time. Material for sequencing was blood. These receptors were taken from a man younger than 35 in good health.

The table lists this clonotype with a few counts. This chain links TRBV4-1 with TRBJ1-1; weak D call: TRBD1 (6 bases). Trimming removed 8 bases from V and 2 bases from J, with 24 bases in between. This CDR3 is built from 17 residues. In germline, CDR1 is MGHRA, CDR2 YSYEKL. CDR3 DNA sequence: TGCGCCAGCCAGCCAGTGGCAGGGGAATTGGGAAACACTGAAGCTTTCTTT. Translated: CASQPVAGELGNTEAFF.

V usage is TRBV6-5 and J usage is TRBJ2-5, with D possibly called TRBD1 or TRBD2 (6 bases each). The closer fit of TRBJ2-7 to the DNA end suggests the J call may be wrong. The V gene's germline CDR1 is MNHEY and CDR2 SVGAGI. The CDR3 sequence is 15 residues long. In DNA form, the CDR3 reads TGTGCCAGCCATGCACCCCAAAGGGGGGTTTACGAGCAGTACTTC. It is translated as CASHAPQRGVYEQYF.

This clonotype has only a few counts. This chain connects TRBV28 to TRBJ2-1; no clear D. This CDR3 spans 14 amino acids. With 2 bases removed from V and 5 bases from J, the gap between germline ends came to 10 bases. CDR1 and CDR2 (germline): MDHEN, SYDVKM. CDR3 region: CASSLGILDNEQFF. CDR3 DNA: TGTGCCAGCAGTTTAGGGATCCTAGACAATGAGCAGTTCTTC.

The V and J genes are TRBV6-2 or TRBV6-3 and TRBJ2-7, with D possibly matching TRBD2 (6 bases). The CDR3 is made up of 14 amino acids. The V and J ends lost 3 bases and 0 bases respectively, with 9 bases between them. Germline V gives CDR1 MNHEY, CDR2 SVGEGT. The CDR3 DNA reads as TGTGCCAGCAGTTATCTGGGGGGCTCCTACGAGCAGTACTTC. This translates into CASSYLGGSYEQYF.

This chain links TRBV29-1 with TRBJ2-1; a weak D match, TRBD1 (6 bases). Germline CDR1 SQVTM, CDR2 ANQGSEA. Trimming left V 5 bases short and J 2 bases short, with 10 bases between. This CDR3 region has 13 residues. This CDR3 is CSVPRDTYNEQFF. The CDR3 DNA follows: TGCAGCGTTCCCCGGGACACCTACAATGAGCAGTTCTTC.

The table lists this clonotype with a few counts. The chain uses TRBV25-1 and TRBJ2-4; 10 positions agree with TRBD2. Unmatched junction bases numbered 3, after V lost 4 bases and J lost 3 bases. The CDR3 length is 15 residues. Germline lookup yields CDR1 MGHDK and CDR2 SYGVNS. The CDR3 reads CASSGWTSGKNIQYF. CDR3 bases: TGTGCCAGCAGTGGATGGACTAGCGGCAAAAACATTCAGTACTTC.

The chain uses TRBV5-1 and TRBJ2-5; TRBD2 might be the D (6 bases). The CDR3 is 15 residues long. Trimming removed 5 bases from V and 5 bases from J, with 19 bases in between. Germline-derived CDR1 and CDR2 are SGHRS and YFSETQ. Written as DNA, the CDR3 is TGCGCCAGCAGTCGCGCGGGTGGCGGAGGGGAGACCCAGTACTTC. Its translation: CASSRAGGGGETQYF. Full variable domain (outside the CDR3, taken from reference TRBV5-1 and TRBJ2-5): KAGVTQTPRYLIKTRGQQVTLSCSPISGHRSVSWYQQTPGQGLQFLFEYFSETQRNKGNFPGRFSGRQFSNSRSEMNVSTLELGDSALYLCASSRAGGGGETQYFGPGTRLLVL.

V usage is TRBV29-1 and J usage is TRBJ2-7; D remains ambiguous. The CDR3 loop spans 12 amino acids. Germline V CDR1 and CDR2: SQVTM, ANQGSEA. Trimming took off 4 bases at V and 3 bases at J, with 10 bases between the two ends. The CDR3 DNA sequence: TGCAGCGTTGCAGTTGACTTCTACGAGCAGTACTTC. This gives the protein CSVAVDFYEQYF.

This clonotype turned up a few times. The chain couples TRBV10-3 to TRBJ2-6, with D possibly TRBD1 on 5 matching bases. The V end lost 10 bases, the J end lost 0 bases, and 10 bases lay between the germline ends. Looked up from germline, CDR1 is ENHRY and CDR2 is SYGVKD. The CDR3 totals 14 residues. In nucleotides, the CDR3 is TGTGCCACAGGGTTGGACTCTGGGGCCAACGTCCTGACTTTC. Its protein product is CATGLDSGANVLTF.

The gene calls are TRBV3-1 and TRBJ1-2, with D possibly TRBD1 on 5 matching bases. The CDR3 consists of 12 residues. V was pared by 6 bases and J by 11 bases, with 16 bases between. Germline CDR1 reads LGHDT; CDR2 reads YNNKEL (reference sequence). DNA of the CDR3: TGTGCCAGCAGGCACACCGGGACCTCGTACACCTTC. Its protein is CASRHTGTSYTF.

This clonotype was picked up a small number of times. V usage is TRBV27 and J usage is TRBJ2-7; TRBD1 matches at 10 bases. The CDR3 has 14 residues. Trimming took 8 bases from V and 4 from J; bases not matched to a gene: 8. Germline assignment: CDR1 MNHEY and CDR2 SMNVEV (reference sequence). The CDR3 protein is CASATGTGDYEQYF. The CDR3 DNA reads TGTGCCAGCGCGACCGGGACAGGGGATTACGAGCAGTACTTC.

The rearrangement links TRBV5-1 to TRBJ1-4, with no clear D. V lost 5 bases and J 0 bases, leaving 11 bases between the germline ends. The CDR3 extends over 15 amino acids. Germline CDR1 is SGHRS and CDR2 is YFSETQ. CDR3 protein: CASRTSPPTNEKLFF. CDR3 DNA: TGCGCCAGCAGGACAAGTCCGCCAACTAATGAAAAACTGTTTTTT.

This chain joins TRBV4-1 and TRBJ2-7; no reliable D call. The germline V and J ends were trimmed by 3 bases and 5 bases, with 14 bases remaining between them. From germline, CDR1 is MGHRA and CDR2 YSYEKL. This CDR3 has 14 residues. As DNA, the CDR3 is TGCGCCAGCAGCCATGTCGCCGGAAGCGACGAGCAGTACTTC. Protein product: CASSHVAGSDEQYF.

This chain links TRBV20-1 with TRBJ2-1, with D possibly matching TRBD2 (6 bases). The length of the CDR3 is 14 residues. Germline V gene data show CDR1 as DFQATT and CDR2 as SNEGSKA (reference sequence). V gave up 3 bases and J gave up 10 bases, with 19 bases separating them. The CDR3 spells CSARSGLRALEQFF. DNA for the CDR3: TGCAGTGCTAGGTCGGGACTTCGGGCCTTGGAGCAGTTCTTC.

This clonotype was observed a handful of times. The CDR3 DNA follows: TGTGCCAGCAGCTTGCGACAGTTCCCCGTAGAGACCCAGTACTTC. Its protein product is CASSLRQFPVETQYF. This sequence joins TRBV5-5 and TRBJ2-5; perhaps TRBD1 as D (5 bases). This CDR3 region has 15 residues. CDR1 and CDR2 (germline): SGHKS, YYEKEE (reference sequence). Trimming removed 1 base from V and 4 bases from J, with 14 bases in between.

Points on this clonotype: One junction end does not reproduce the germline sequence, and a read error may be involved. The V gene is TRBV12-3 or TRBV12-4, the J gene TRBJ2-3; tentative D call: TRBD1 (6 bases). The CDR3 is 14 residues long. This chain's CDR3 is CTSSFGGHTDTQYF. In DNA, the CDR3 is TGTACCAGCAGTTTTGGGGGCCACACAGATACGCAGTATTTT.

This clonotype was detected once. This chain links TRBV27 with TRBJ1-1, with unresolved D. Germline V CDR1 and CDR2: MNHEY, SMNVEV (reference sequence). This CDR3 region has 14 residues. Trimming took off 5 bases at V and 1 base at J, with 11 bases between the two ends. In nucleotides, the CDR3 is TGTGCCAGCAGTCCCTTTGCTGGGAACACTGAAGCTTTCTTT. Protein sequence: CASSPFAGNTEAFF.

Points on this clonotype: The junction departs from germline at one end; a sequencing error may be responsible. The V call is TRBV10-3, the J call TRBJ1-2; 9 bases agree with TRBD1. There are 13 residues in the CDR3. Germline CDR1 is ENHRY and CDR2 is SYGVKD. The CDR3 nucleotides read TGTGCCGTCAGGAACGACAGGGGGTATGGCTACACCTTC. This translates into CAVRNDRGYGYTF.

The chain is built from TRBV18 and TRBJ2-5, with D unresolved. The DNA matches TRBJ2-7 better at its end, which makes the J call doubtful. Germline loops: CDR1 KGHSH, CDR2 LQKENI. The CDR3 is 15 amino acids. The chain's CDR3 is CASSPKDGPLGEQYF. In DNA form, the CDR3 reads TGTGCCAGCTCACCAAAGGACGGACCCCTAGGCGAGCAGTACTTC.

The V call is TRBV11-1, the J call TRBJ2-5; no firm D call. The V and J ends lost 2 bases and 4 bases respectively, with 17 bases between them. The CDR3 consists of 16 residues. Germline assignment: CDR1 SGHAT and CDR2 FQDESV (reference sequence). CDR3 in amino acids: CASSLSPRGFVETQYF. In DNA form, the CDR3 reads TGTGCCAGCAGCTTAAGTCCCCGAGGATTTGTAGAGACCCAGTACTTC.

The V call is TRBV28, the J call TRBJ1-4; D ambiguous. The CDR3 has 13 residues. V gave up 5 bases and J gave up 8 bases, with 12 bases separating them. Per germline, CDR1 MDHEN and CDR2 SYDVKM. The CDR3 here is CASSPYTEEKLFF. CDR3 in DNA: TGTGCCAGCAGTCCATACACGGAGGAAAAACTGTTTTTT.

The chain recombines TRBV27 with TRBJ1-5; 7 positions match TRBD1. The V and J ends lost 4 bases and 4 bases, in that order; junction bases with no gene match: 7. CDR3 length: 15 amino acids. Germline-derived CDR1 and CDR2 are MNHEY and SMNVEV (reference sequence). CDR3 nucleotide sequence: TGTGCCAGCAGTTCCGGGACAGACTTTAATCAGCCCCAGCATTTT. This gives the protein CASSSGTDFNQPQHF.

V usage is TRBV5-1 and J usage is TRBJ2-2; TRBD1 agrees at 7 bases. Trimming took 7 bases from V and 0 from J; bases not matched to a gene: 9. The CDR3 runs 16 residues. CDR1 and CDR2 (germline): SGHRS, YFSETQ. CDR3 in amino acids: CASEPTGASNTGELFF. The CDR3 nucleotides are TGCGCCAGCGAACCTACAGGGGCGTCGAACACCGGGGAGCTGTTTTTT.

This sequence joins TRBV20-1 and TRBJ2-3; maybe TRBD1 (5 bases). From germline, CDR1 is DFQATT and CDR2 SNEGSKA (reference sequence). The CDR3 runs 16 residues. V lost 3 bases and J lost 5, with 21 bases in between. This CDR3 reads CSASREGRPKGDTQYF. The CDR3 DNA reads TGCAGTGCTAGCAGGGAAGGGCGTCCAAAGGGAGATACGCAGTATTTT.

This chain connects TRBV20-1 to TRBJ2-7, with 7 bases lining up with TRBD1. The DNA end is more similar to TRBJ2-5, so the J call may be wrong. CDR1 is DFQATT, CDR2 SNEGSKA, per germline (reference sequence). This CDR3 is 17 amino acids long. The DNA of the CDR3 is TGCAGTGCCCGGCGGGCAGGGGGATTTGCCGTGGCCAAGACCCAGTACTTC. This sequence encodes CSARRAGGFAVAKTQYF.

This clonotype was recorded a few times. The rearrangement uses TRBV20-1 and TRBJ2-1; D is unresolved. V was trimmed by 1 base and J by 7 bases, leaving 8 bases between them. The CDR3 contains 12 residues. Per germline, CDR1 DFQATT and CDR2 SNEGSKA (reference sequence). Written as DNA, the CDR3 is TGCAGTGCTAGAGTGAACGGGAATGAGCAGTTCTTC. This encodes CSARVNGNEQFF.

This rearrangement joins TRBV4-3 to TRBJ1-2; D may be TRBD1 (6 bases). Per the germline V gene, CDR1 is LGHNA and CDR2 is YSLEER. The V end lost 4 bases, the J end lost 6 bases, and 15 bases lay between the germline ends. CDR3 size: 14 residues. The CDR3 region is CASSRLTGSDGYTF. The CDR3 DNA sequence: TGCGCCAGCAGCCGTTTGACAGGATCGGATGGCTACACCTTC.

The V call is TRBV5-1, the J call TRBJ2-4; 7 bases map to TRBD2. The assigned J gene may be wrong: the sequence end matches TRBJ2-7 better. The CDR3 loop spans 16 amino acids. Germline values: CDR1 SGHRS, CDR2 YFSETQ. For the CDR3, the DNA is TGCGCCAGCAGCCCCCCGACTAGCCCGAGCTCCTACGAGCAGTACTTC. This encodes CASSPPTSPSSYEQYF.

The V call is TRBV28, the J call TRBJ2-7; a weak D match, TRBD1 (6 bases). Trimming stripped 3 bases from V and 0 bases from J, with 12 bases between. The CDR3 contains 15 residues. Germline V gene sequence: CDR1 MDHEN, CDR2 SYDVKM. CDR3 nucleotide sequence: TGTGCCAGCAGTTTCTACAGGGATACCTCCTACGAGCAGTACTTC. Translating gives CASSFYRDTSYEQYF.